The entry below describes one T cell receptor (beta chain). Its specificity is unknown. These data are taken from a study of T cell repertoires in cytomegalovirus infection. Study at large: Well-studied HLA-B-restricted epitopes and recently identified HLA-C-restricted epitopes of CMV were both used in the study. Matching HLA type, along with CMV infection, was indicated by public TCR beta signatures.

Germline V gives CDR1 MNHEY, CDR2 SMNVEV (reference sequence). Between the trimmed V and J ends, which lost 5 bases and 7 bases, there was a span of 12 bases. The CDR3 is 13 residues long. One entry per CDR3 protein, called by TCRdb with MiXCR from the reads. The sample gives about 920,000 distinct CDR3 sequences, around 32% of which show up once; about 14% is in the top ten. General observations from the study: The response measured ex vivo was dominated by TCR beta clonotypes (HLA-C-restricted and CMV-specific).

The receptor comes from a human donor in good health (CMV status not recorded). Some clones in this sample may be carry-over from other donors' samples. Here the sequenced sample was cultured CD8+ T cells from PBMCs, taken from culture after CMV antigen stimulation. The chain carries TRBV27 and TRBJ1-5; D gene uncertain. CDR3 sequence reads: CASSPTAWQPQHF. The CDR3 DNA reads TGTGCCAGCAGTCCAACTGCCTGGCAGCCCCAGCATTTT.